This TCR beta chain stems from a study of early T cells in non-severe SARS-CoV-2 infection. Across the whole study: Bulk RNA taken from unsorted whole blood was sequenced, leaving chains unpaired.

TCRdb itself ran the 5' RACE reads through MiXCR, one entry per CDR3 protein. The repertoire holds some 67,000 distinct CDR3 sequences, with less than 12% as singletons. About this clonotype: Its specificity is unknown.

V dropped 2 bases and J dropped 6; count of bases not matched to a gene: 3. The CDR3 covers 12 residues. Germline V CDR1 and CDR2: DFQATT, SNEGSKA (reference sequence). Overall study results and limits: VDJdb-based matching was biased toward anti-spike CD8 responses and missed private and CD4 specificities.

The source material was whole blood, sampled at baseline. The chain is built from TRBV20-1 and TRBJ2-7; 8 bases match TRBD2. This clonotype was obtained from an adult who was a healthcare worker with PCR-confirmed SARS-CoV-2 infection or an uninfected control (not recorded which). CDR3 amino acids: CSARPTSAEQYF. The CDR3 DNA is TGCAGTGCTAGACCGACTAGCGCCGAGCAGTACTTC.